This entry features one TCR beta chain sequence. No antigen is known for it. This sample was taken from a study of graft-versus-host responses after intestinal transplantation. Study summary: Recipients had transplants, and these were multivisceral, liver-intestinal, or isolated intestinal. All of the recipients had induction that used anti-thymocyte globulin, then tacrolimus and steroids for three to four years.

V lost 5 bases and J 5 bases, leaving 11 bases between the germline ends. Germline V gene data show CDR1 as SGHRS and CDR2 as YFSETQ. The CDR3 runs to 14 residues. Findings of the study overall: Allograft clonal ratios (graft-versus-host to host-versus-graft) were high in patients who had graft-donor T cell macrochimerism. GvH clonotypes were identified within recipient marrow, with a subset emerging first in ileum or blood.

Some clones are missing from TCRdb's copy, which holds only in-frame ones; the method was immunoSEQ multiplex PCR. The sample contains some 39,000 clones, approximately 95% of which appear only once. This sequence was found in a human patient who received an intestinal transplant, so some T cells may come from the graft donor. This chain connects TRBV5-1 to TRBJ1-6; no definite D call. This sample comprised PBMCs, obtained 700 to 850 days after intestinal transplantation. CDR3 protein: CASRRAVDNSPLHF. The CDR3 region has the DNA TGCGCCAGCAGAAGGGCGGTGGATAATTCACCCCTCCACTTT.